The 29 T cell receptor beta chains below all came from one sample that was sequenced in a study of blood T cell repertoires in COVID-19. Libraries were prepared by immunoSEQ multiplex PCR; TCRdb keeps only in-frame clonotypes and omits some of them. The sample comprises 110,000 to 150,000 clones, 88% of which are singletons, and approximately 2% rests with the top ten. Sequences were obtained from peripheral blood. The receptors were sampled from an older man with acute or convalescent COVID-19.

This clone was detected only a few times. The J gene is TRBJ2-3, the V gene TRBV5-1; TRBD2 agrees at 8 bases. CDR1 SGHRS and CDR2 YFSETQ come from the germline V gene. The CDR3 has 15 residues. Trimming took 3 bases from V and 4 from J; bases not matched to a gene: 7. The CDR3 here is CASSYPREGPDTQYF. CDR3 nucleotides: TGCGCCAGCAGCTACCCCCGGGAGGGCCCAGATACGCAGTATTTT.

V usage is TRBV6-5 and J usage is TRBJ1-5; no clear D gene. Germline V lookup: CDR1 MNHEY, CDR2 SVGAGI. V was pared by 7 bases and J by 4 bases, with 17 bases between. The CDR3 sequence is 15 residues long. As DNA, the CDR3 is TGTGCCAGCACAATAAATGGGAGACGGAATCAGCCCCAGCATTTT. It encodes CASTINGRRNQPQHF.

In regard to this clone: Other DNA sequences in the sample encode the same CDR3. This chain links TRBV5-1 with TRBJ1-1; 9 bases agree with TRBD1. The CDR3 length is 14 residues. J was trimmed by 5 bases and V by 4 bases; bases with no gene match: 6. Germline assignment: CDR1 SGHRS and CDR2 YFSETQ. The CDR3 bases are TGCGCCAGCAGCCCGGGACAGGGAGGGACTGAAGCTTTCTTT. Its translation is CASSPGQGGTEAFF.

The chain links TRBV30 to TRBJ1-5, with a possible D match to TRBD1 (6 bases). The germline V gene encodes CDR1 GTSNPN and CDR2 SVGIG (reference sequence). The CDR3 is made up of 14 amino acids. Deletions cut 1 base from V and 4 bases from J, with 11 bases between. In nucleotides, the CDR3 is TGTGCCTGGAGTGCGATTAGGGGGAATCAGCCCCAGCATTTT. As protein: CAWSAIRGNQPQHF.

The chain employs TRBV6-5 and TRBJ2-7, with TRBD1 matching over 8 bases. This CDR3 is 13 amino acids long. CDR1 and CDR2 from the germline V gene are MNHEY and SVGAGI. The junction had 6 bases not matched to a gene; V was cut back by 6 bases and J by 5 bases. DNA for the CDR3: TGTGCCAGCAGGGACGGACAGGGAAACGAGCAGTACTTC. Encoded protein: CASRDGQGNEQYF.

The chain has TRBV7-9 and TRBJ1-2; D is perhaps TRBD1 (6 bases). This CDR3 is built from 14 residues. Germline values: CDR1 SEHNR, CDR2 FQNEAQ (reference sequence). The V end lost 1 base, the J end lost 2 bases, and 8 bases lay between the germline ends. The DNA of the CDR3 is TGTGCCAGCAGCTTAGAGACAGGCAACTATGGCTACACCTTC. It translates to CASSLETGNYGYTF.

This clone was recorded a few times. This sequence joins TRBV19 and TRBJ1-4, with D perhaps TRBD1 (5 bases). The V and J ends lost 6 bases and 2 bases respectively, with 13 bases between them. This CDR3 spans 15 amino acids. Germline values: CDR1 LNHDA, CDR2 SQIVND (reference sequence). The CDR3 bases are TGTGCCAGTAGACCACCCGGGGGGACTAATGAAAAACTGTTTTTT. Translating it yields CASRPPGGTNEKLFF.

The rearrangement joins TRBV19 to TRBJ2-3; 8 bases agree with TRBD2. Trimming took 6 bases from V and 1 from J; bases not matched to a gene: 6. CDR3 size: 15 residues. CDR1 is LNHDA, CDR2 SQIVND, per germline (reference sequence). This CDR3 is CASSPAGVRTDTQYF. CDR3 coding DNA: TGTGCCAGTAGCCCAGCGGGGGTCCGCACAGATACGCAGTATTTT. The full variable domain, its missing parts supplied by reference TRBV19 and TRBJ2-3, is DGGITQSPKYLFRKEGQNVTLSCEQNLNHDAMYWYRQDPGQGLRLIYYSQIVNDFQKGDIAEGYSVSREKKESFPLTVTSAQKNPTAFYLCASSPAGVRTDTQYFGPGTRLTVL.

The chain combines TRBV5-1 with TRBJ1-6; the D is unclear. The V end was cut by 0 bases, the J end by 7 bases, with 8 bases between. Per the germline V gene, CDR1 is SGHRS and CDR2 is YFSETQ. The CDR3 spans 14 residues. CDR3 bases: TGCGCCAGCAGCTTGGCTGTAGAAAATTCACCCCTCCACTTT. It encodes CASSLAVENSPLHF.

The J gene is TRBJ2-1, the V gene TRBV11-2, with TRBD2 matching 8 bases. The germline CDR1 and CDR2 sequences are SGHAT and FQNNGV. This CDR3 has 15 residues. Trimming removed 1 base from V and 7 bases from J; junction bases left unmatched: 6. CDR3 DNA sequence: TGTGCCAGCAGCTTAGCCGGGGGGGCGGGGAATGAGCAGTTCTTC. It is translated as CASSLAGGAGNEQFF.

The V gene is TRBV28, the J gene TRBJ1-2; 12 nucleotides align to TRBD1. Germline V gene lookup returns CDR1 MDHEN and CDR2 SYDVKM. J gave up 7 bases and V 6 bases, and 6 bases lay outside the gene matches. CDR3 length: 14 amino acids. The CDR3 sequence: CASRGTGGAVGYTF. The CDR3 nucleotides read TGTGCCAGCAGGGGGACAGGGGGCGCGGTTGGCTACACCTTC.

This clone appeared once. V is TRBV5-1 and J is TRBJ2-7; TRBD1 matches at 8 bases. Germline V gene data show CDR1 as SGHRS and CDR2 as YFSETQ. V lost 0 bases and J lost 3; bases outside the gene matches: 5. The CDR3 has 15 residues. The DNA for the CDR3 is TGCGCCAGCAGCTTGGAAGGGACAGGCTTCTACGAGCAGTACTTC. Amino acids: CASSLEGTGFYEQYF.

The rearrangement uses TRBV5-1 and TRBJ1-6; 7 positions match TRBD1. Germline-derived CDR1 and CDR2 are SGHRS and YFSETQ. The CDR3 spans 16 residues. With 4 bases clipped from V and 10 bases from J, the junction kept 14 bases outside the gene matches. The CDR3 sequence: CASSKEGAGTGSPLHF. CDR3 nucleotide sequence: TGCGCCAGCAGCAAGGAGGGGGCCGGGACGGGCTCACCCCTCCACTTT.

The chain is built from TRBV10-3 and TRBJ1-6; D is possibly TRBD1 (5 bases). V shed 0 bases and J shed 9 bases, with 15 bases lying between them. This CDR3 is 16 amino acids long. The V gene's germline CDR1 is ENHRY and CDR2 SYGVKD. The CDR3 here is CAISESGPFSGSPLHF. In DNA, the CDR3 is TGTGCCATCAGTGAGTCGGGGCCTTTCTCGGGTTCACCCCTCCACTTT.

The rearrangement links TRBV6-5 to TRBJ1-5, with D perhaps TRBD1 (6 bases). V lost 6 bases and J lost 5, with 17 bases in between. In germline, CDR1 is MNHEY, CDR2 SVGAGI. The CDR3 length is 15 residues. The CDR3 loop is CASSFRERGHQPQHF. The CDR3 nucleotides are TGTGCCAGCAGCTTTAGGGAGCGGGGGCATCAGCCCCAGCATTTT.

The V and J genes are TRBV11-2 and TRBJ1-1, with a tentative D call TRBD1 (5 bases). V was clipped by 5 bases and J by 2 bases, with 15 bases between them. The CDR3 has 15 amino acids. Germline V gene data show CDR1 as SGHAT and CDR2 as FQNNGV. For the CDR3, the DNA is TGTGCCAGCAGCGCGGGACGGGGCCGTAACACTGAAGCTTTCTTT. Its translation: CASSAGRGRNTEAFF.

This sequence joins TRBV24-1 and TRBJ2-1; the match to TRBD2 covers 8 bases. With 1 base clipped from V and 2 bases from J, the junction kept 3 bases outside the gene matches. Germline V gives CDR1 KGHDR, CDR2 SFDVKD. This CDR3 has 16 amino acids. The CDR3 nucleotides are TGTGCCACCAGTGATTTAGCGGGGGCTCCCTACAATGAGCAGTTCTTC. This gives the protein CATSDLAGAPYNEQFF.

To note about this clone: The same CDR3 is also encoded by other DNA sequences in this sample. The gene calls are TRBV5-1 and TRBJ1-2; 8 bases map to TRBD1. CDR1 is SGHRS and CDR2 is YFSETQ in the germline V gene. The length of the CDR3 is 13 residues. V gave up 2 bases and J gave up 5 bases; unmatched junction bases: 2. CDR3: CASSLGTGYGYTF. CDR3 DNA: TGCGCCAGCAGCTTAGGGACAGGATATGGCTACACCTTC. Together with reference TRBV5-1 and TRBJ1-2, the CDR3 gives the full variable domain: KAGVTQTPRYLIKTRGQQVTLSCSPISGHRSVSWYQQTPGQGLQFLFEYFSETQRNKGNFPGRFSGRQFSNSRSEMNVSTLELGDSALYLCASSLGTGYGYTFGSGTRLTVV.

The rearrangement uses TRBV12-2 and TRBJ2-5; TRBD2 is taken as the D call from the table, unchecked against the DNA. TRBV12-2 is designated a pseudogene. This CDR3 region has 17 residues. The CDR3 DNA reads TGTGCAAGTCGCCCTCCGGAGGGTTCGGCCAACCAAGAGACCCAGTACTTC. It yields the protein CASRPPEGSANQETQYF.

V and J are TRBV6-5 and TRBJ1-5; 8 positions match TRBD1. V lost 5 bases and J lost 4; bases outside the gene matches: 4. There are 14 residues in the CDR3. Germline CDR1 MNHEY, CDR2 SVGAGI. CDR3 residues: CASSPGQANQPQHF. DNA of the CDR3: TGTGCCAGCAGTCCGGGACAGGCGAATCAGCCCCAGCATTTT.

The chain carries TRBV7-8 and TRBJ1-2; 9 nucleotides align to TRBD1. J was trimmed by 8 bases and V by 2 bases; bases with no gene match: 12. CDR3 size: 16 residues. Germline V gene sequence: CDR1 SGHVS, CDR2 FQNEAQ. The DNA of the CDR3 is TGTGCCAGCAGCTTAAGCGGGACAGGGACCTCGAGGGGCTACACCTTC. As protein: CASSLSGTGTSRGYTF.

The V gene is TRBV24-1, the J gene TRBJ2-1, with 11 bases that match TRBD2. This CDR3 is 18 amino acids long. Trimming took 7 bases from V and 8 from J; bases not matched to a gene: 18. Germline V lookup: CDR1 KGHDR, CDR2 SFDVKD. The CDR3 region has the DNA TGTGCCACCAGGGGGGGTACTAGCGGGAGTCCCGGTTTGGATGAGCAGTTCTTC. This codes for CATRGGTSGSPGLDEQFF.

This chain joins TRBV28 and TRBJ2-5; TRBD1 matches 9 bases. CDR1 MDHEN and CDR2 SYDVKM come from the germline V gene. The CDR3 totals 13 residues. The ends lost 6 bases at V and 4 bases at J; junction bases unmatched: 3. Here the CDR3 DNA reads TGTGCCAGCAGAGGGACAGGGCGAGAGACCCAGTACTTC. This translates into CASRGTGRETQYF.

This chain links TRBV5-1 with TRBJ1-5, with D possibly matching TRBD1 (6 bases). Trimming cost V 1 base and J 1 base, with 21 bases left between them. The CDR3 is 19 amino acids. Germline CDR1 SGHRS, CDR2 YFSETQ. The CDR3 sequence is CASSLSHKNQGLSNQPQHF. The CDR3 coding sequence is TGCGCCAGCAGCTTGTCCCATAAGAATCAGGGGTTGAGCAATCAGCCCCAGCATTTT.

The chain couples TRBV27 to TRBJ1-2, with TRBD1 as a possible D gene (5 bases). V was cut by 6 bases and J by 7 bases, with 21 bases left in between. Germline V gene data show CDR1 as MNHEY and CDR2 as SMNVEV (reference sequence). The CDR3 runs 15 residues. CDR3 loop: CASSPRSGWGVGYTF. As DNA, the CDR3 is TGTGCCAGCAGCCCCCGATCCGGGTGGGGGGTTGGCTACACCTTC.

The J gene is TRBJ2-5, the V gene TRBV2; no clear D gene. CDR1 SNHLY and CDR2 FYNNEI come from the germline V gene. The CDR3 contains 13 residues. Trimming cost V 4 bases and J 2 bases, with 8 bases left between them. CDR3 coding DNA: TGTGCCAGCAGTGTGGGCAAACAAGAGACCCAGTACTTC. It yields the protein CASSVGKQETQYF.

This sequence joins TRBV21-1 and TRBJ1-6; the table's D gene call, TRBD1, was not cross checked with the DNA. TRBV21-1 is a known pseudogene. The CDR3 is 18 residues long. CDR3 sequence: CASSKVVPEDRDNSPLHF. In DNA, the CDR3 is TGTGCCAGCAGCAAAGTCGTCCCGGAGGACAGAGATAATTCACCCCTCCACTTT.

This clone turned up a few times. The rearrangement links TRBV6-5 to TRBJ1-1; TRBD1 agrees at 8 bases. CDR3 length: 12 residues. CDR1 and CDR2 from the germline V gene are MNHEY and SVGAGI. V lost 5 bases, J lost 11 bases, and 7 bases stayed unmatched. CDR3 DNA sequence: TGTGCCAGCAGTACCCGGACAGGGCAGGCTTTCTTT. Residues: CASSTRTGQAFF.

V and J are TRBV5-4 and TRBJ1-6; 8 bases are shared with TRBD1. Trimming took 5 bases from V and 10 from J; bases not matched to a gene: 8. The CDR3 covers 14 residues. Germline CDR1 SGHNT, CDR2 YYREEE (reference sequence). In nucleotides, the CDR3 is TGTGCCAGCAGTCCCGGGACAGGAAGATCACCCCTCCACTTT. Its protein is CASSPGTGRSPLHF.